A selection of T cell receptor beta chains follows, all from one sample in a study of cytomegalovirus exposure and HLA in healthy donors. Assay used: immunoSEQ multiplex PCR; TCRdb lists only in-frame clones, some missing. The table includes roughly 70,000 clones, around 89% detected once. Material for sequencing was PBMCs. The receptors were gathered from a young woman in good health and CMV-seropositive. CDR3s include the opening cysteine and the closing phenylalanine or tryptophan. The order of the fields is V gene, D gene, clone size, J gene, CDR3 protein, CDR3 DNA. A D gene is named only where the DNA matches it firmly. The size entry is marked missing in some rows and otherwise reads once, few, many or a size class.

V: TRBV5-1; D: .; size: .; J: TRBJ1-1; CDR3: CASSYGSAGPEAFF; DNA: TGCGCCAGCAGCTACGGATCGGCAGGGCCTGAAGCTTTCTTT
V: TRBV27; D: TRBD2; size: .; J: TRBJ2-1; CDR3: CASSLAGGINEQFF; DNA: TGTGCCAGCAGTCTAGCGGGAGGAATAAATGAGCAGTTCTTC
V: TRBV10-1; D: .; size: .; J: TRBJ1-2; CDR3: CASSPRTGTTYGYTF; DNA: TGCGCCAGCAGTCCACGTACCGGGACTACTTATGGCTACACCTTC
V: TRBV5-1; D: .; size: .; J: TRBJ1-5; CDR3: CASSLAAGIQPQHF; DNA: TGCGCCAGCAGCTTGGCGGCAGGAATACAGCCCCAGCATTTT
V: TRBV27; D: TRBD1; size: .; J: TRBJ1-1; CDR3: CASSLGGDRGLRGRNTEAFF; DNA: TGTGCCAGCAGTTTAGGGGGGGACAGGGGCCTCCGGGGGAGGAACACTGAAGCTTTCTTT
V: TRBV5-8; D: .; size: .; J: TRBJ1-6; CDR3: CASSLAVDSRLNSPLHF; DNA: TGTGCCAGCAGCTTGGCCGTGGACAGCCGGTTGAATTCACCCCTCCACTTT
V: TRBV28; D: TRBD1; size: .; J: TRBJ1-1; CDR3: CASSTLTGGRFKGEAFF; DNA: TGTGCCAGCAGTACCTTGACAGGGGGCCGGTTTAAGGGTGAAGCTTTCTTT
V: TRBV6-5; D: TRBD1; size: few; J: TRBJ2-7; CDR3: CASSYRRTGQYEQYF; DNA: TGTGCCAGCAGTTACCGTCGGACAGGGCAATACGAGCAGTACTTC
V: TRBV9; D: .; size: .; J: TRBJ2-1; CDR3: CASSGPRDKGPEQFF; DNA: TGTGCCAGCAGCGGCCCCCGGGACAAGGGGCCTGAGCAGTTCTTC
V: TRBV28; D: TRBD1; size: .; J: TRBJ2-2; CDR3: CASSVGGADTGELFF; DNA: TGTGCCAGCTCGGTAGGGGGCGCTGACACCGGGGAGCTGTTTTTT